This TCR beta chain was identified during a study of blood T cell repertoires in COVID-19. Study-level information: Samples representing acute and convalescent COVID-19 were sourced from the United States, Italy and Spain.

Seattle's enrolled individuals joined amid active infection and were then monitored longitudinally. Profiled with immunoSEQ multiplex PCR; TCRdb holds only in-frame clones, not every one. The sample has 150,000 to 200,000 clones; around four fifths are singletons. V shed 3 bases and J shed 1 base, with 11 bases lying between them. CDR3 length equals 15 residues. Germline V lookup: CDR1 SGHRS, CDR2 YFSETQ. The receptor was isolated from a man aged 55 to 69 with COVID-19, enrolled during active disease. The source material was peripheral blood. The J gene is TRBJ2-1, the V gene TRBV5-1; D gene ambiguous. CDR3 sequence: CASSYSGVSYNEQFF. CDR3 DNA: TGCGCCAGCAGCTATTCAGGCGTTTCCTACAATGAGCAGTTCTTC.